This TCR beta chain came from a study of long-term antiretroviral therapy in people with HIV. Runs used v3.0 of the immunoSEQ assay and were done at survey level. Assay: immunoSEQ multiplex PCR; the TCRdb copy retains only in-frame clones and omits some. The profile shows under 45,000 clones, around 94% of them singletons. With 6 bases clipped from V and 5 bases from J, the junction kept 5 bases outside the gene matches. There are 12 residues in the CDR3. Germline V gene lookup returns CDR1 SQVTM and CDR2 ANQGSEA. The chain is built from TRBV29-1 and TRBJ1-2, with 8 bases identical to TRBD1. The sample consisted of unsorted PBMCs, taken around 5.4 years after starting antiretroviral therapy. The sequence came from a woman aged 50 to 65 with HIV. CDR3 sequence reads: CSVYDRGYGYTF. CDR3 nucleotide sequence: TGCAGCGTGTACGACAGGGGATATGGCTACACCTTC.